The entry that follows covers one T cell receptor beta chain sequence. The sample originates from a study of graft-versus-host responses after intestinal transplantation. Whole-study context: Those transplanted obtained multivisceral, liver-intestinal, or isolated intestinal grafts. Recipients uniformly received anti-thymocyte globulin induction, followed by tacrolimus and steroids for approximately 3 years.

Broader study findings: Researchers found GvH clones in recipient marrow, and some showed up first in ileum or blood.

Irradiated stimulators labeled with violet dye, roughly 200,000 in number, were plated with roughly 200,000 CFSE-labeled responders. Post-reaction, proliferating CD3+CD4+ and CD3+CD8+ responders (CFSE-low) were sorted. The table came from immunoSEQ multiplex PCR; TCRdb's copy has only in-frame clones and leaves some out. This sample has 9,000 to 10,000 clones, with roughly 26% found just once. This CDR3 contains 16 residues. CDR1 is SGHAT, CDR2 FQNNGV, per germline. The V gene lost 5 bases and the J gene lost 1 base, with 17 bases spanning the gap. Sequenced material: alloreactive CD8+ T cells from a mixed lymphocyte reaction culture, taken before intestinal transplant. As to subset: CFSE-low proliferating T cells sorted from approximately six-day pre-transplant mixed lymphocyte reaction (GvH or HvG direction). The TCR originated in a human patient who received an intestinal transplant. The rearrangement links TRBV11-2 to TRBJ2-5, with D possibly being TRBD1 (6 bases). CDR3 nucleotides: TGTGCCAGCAGCCGAGTAACGGGACATCCCCAAGAGACCCAGTACTTC. Protein product: CASSRVTGHPQETQYF.